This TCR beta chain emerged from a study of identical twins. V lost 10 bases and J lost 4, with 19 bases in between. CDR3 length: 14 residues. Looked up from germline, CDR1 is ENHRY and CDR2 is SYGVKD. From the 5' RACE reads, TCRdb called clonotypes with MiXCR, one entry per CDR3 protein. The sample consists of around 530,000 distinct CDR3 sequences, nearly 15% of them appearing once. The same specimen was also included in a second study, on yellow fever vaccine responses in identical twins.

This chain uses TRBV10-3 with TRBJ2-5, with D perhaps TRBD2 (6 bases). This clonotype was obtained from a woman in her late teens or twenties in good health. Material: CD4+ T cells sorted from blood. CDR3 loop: CATQSGASGETQYF. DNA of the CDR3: TGTGCCACCCAATCGGGAGCTAGTGGAGAGACCCAGTACTTC.